Presented here are 28 T cell receptor beta chains from one specimen sequenced in a study of Ad26.COV2.S vaccination and SARS-CoV-2 variants. As to treatment: roughly 19 received Ad26.COV2.S at low or high dose, single or two shots; 5 received placebo; per-sample allocation not given. Collection of samples fell on day 63 after the first vaccine or placebo injection. Repertoires were generated with immunoSEQ multiplex PCR, while TCRdb's copy carries only in-frame clones and drops some. The sample shows 350,000 to 550,000 clones, nearly 90% of them seen only once. Source: peripheral blood, taken in a trial of Ad26.COV2.S vaccine versus placebo. These receptors all come from a person between 18 and 59 years old who received the Ad26.COV2.S COVID-19 vaccine or a placebo.

The J gene is TRBJ2-7, the V gene TRBV5-6; D unresolved. Germline CDR1 and CDR2: SGHDT and YYEEEE. With 1 base removed from V and 3 bases from J, the gap between germline ends came to 2 bases. The CDR3 has 11 residues. The CDR3 DNA reads as TGTGCCAGCAGCTTGTTCTACGAGCAGTACTTC. This codes for CASSLFYEQYF.

This chain connects TRBV6-5 to TRBJ1-2, with D hard to call. The germline CDR1 and CDR2 sequences are MNHEY and SVGAGI. CDR3 length equals 13 residues. Between the trimmed V and J ends, which lost 7 bases and 3 bases, there was a span of 12 bases. CDR3 in amino acids: CASTPEWDYGYTF. The CDR3 DNA reads as TGTGCCAGCACCCCCGAGTGGGACTATGGCTACACCTTC.

The genes are TRBV2 and TRBJ2-1, with 7 bases fitting TRBD2. Germline trimming cut 1 base from V and 3 bases from J; bases unmatched to any gene: 6. The CDR3 is made up of 16 amino acids. CDR1 and CDR2 from the germline V gene are SNHLY and FYNNEI. The CDR3 coding sequence is TGTGCCAGCAGTGAAGGGGTGGGACTAAACTACAATGAGCAGTTCTTC. Encoded protein: CASSEGVGLNYNEQFF.

This chain uses TRBV24-1 with TRBJ2-2, with 9 bases identical to TRBD2. With 4 bases clipped from V and 5 bases from J, the junction kept 10 bases outside the gene matches. CDR1 is KGHDR, CDR2 SFDVKD, per germline. The CDR3 contains 17 residues. The CDR3 spells CATSDPLGAGGTGELFF. The CDR3 region has the DNA TGTGCCACCAGTGACCCCCTGGGAGCGGGGGGAACCGGGGAGCTGTTTTTT.

The chain employs TRBV10-3 and TRBJ1-1; D not resolved. Germline loops: CDR1 ENHRY, CDR2 SYGVKD. The CDR3 consists of 11 residues. The V end was cut by 6 bases, the J end by 7 bases, with 9 bases between. The CDR3 bases are TGTGCCATCAGGTCGAACCTTGAAGCTTTCTTT. This sequence encodes CAIRSNLEAFF.

This clone was observed a single time. The chain couples TRBV7-8 to TRBJ2-2, with 10 bases identical to TRBD2. Germline loops: CDR1 SGHVS, CDR2 FQNEAQ. V shed 2 bases and J 2 bases; nucleotides not matched to a gene: 5. The CDR3 length is 17 residues. The CDR3 DNA is TGTGCCAGCAGCTTATATCTAGCGGGAGAAAACACCGGGGAGCTGTTTTTT. This translates into CASSLYLAGENTGELFF.

The chain is built from TRBV24-1 and TRBJ2-1; 9 nucleotides match TRBD2. CDR3 length: 13 residues. V trimming: 9 bases; J trimming: 4 bases; junction bases outside the gene matches: 3. The V gene's germline CDR1 is KGHDR and CDR2 SFDVKD. In DNA form, the CDR3 reads TGTGCCACCCCTAGCGGGGTGTACAATGAGCAGTTCTTC. This translates into CATPSGVYNEQFF.

This chain connects TRBV9 to TRBJ2-1, with 8 bases that match TRBD2. Germline assignment: CDR1 SGDLS and CDR2 YYNGEE. This CDR3 contains 14 residues. The J segment lost 15 bases and the V segment lost 0 bases, leaving 11 bases of the junction unmatched. Here the CDR3 reads CASSVDTSGGYLFF. The CDR3 DNA is TGTGCCAGCAGCGTAGACACTAGCGGAGGTTATTTGTTCTTC.

This clone came up once. The genes are TRBV5-1 and TRBJ2-7, with D perhaps matching TRBD1 (5 bases). The CDR3 loop spans 13 amino acids. The V and J ends lost 4 bases and 1 base respectively, with 9 bases between them. Germline V gene lookup returns CDR1 SGHRS and CDR2 YFSETQ. The CDR3 sequence is CASSRQGSYEQYF. CDR3 bases: TGCGCCAGCAGCAGGCAGGGTTCCTACGAGCAGTACTTC.

The V call is TRBV25-1, the J call TRBJ1-5, with 8 bases aligning to TRBD1. Trimming cost V 4 bases and J 5 bases; bases outside gene matches: 10. There are 16 residues in the CDR3. Germline V lookup: CDR1 MGHDK, CDR2 SYGVNS. Written as DNA, the CDR3 is TGTGCCAGCAGTGCCCTTTCAGGGGGCGCGGATCAGCCCCAGCATTTT. It encodes CASSALSGGADQPQHF.

J is TRBJ2-1 and V is TRBV7-2; D is perhaps TRBD1 (5 bases). The CDR3 spans 15 residues. Looked up from germline, CDR1 is SGHTA and CDR2 is FQGNSA. V lost 2 bases and J 4 bases, leaving 12 bases between the germline ends. CDR3 loop: CASSLLQGIYNEQFF. CDR3 DNA sequence: TGTGCCAGCAGCTTATTGCAGGGAATTTACAATGAGCAGTTCTTC.

CDR3 amino acids: CASSSPGQLGVTNEKLFF. The CDR3 DNA reads as TGTGCCAGCAGTTCCCCGGGACAGCTAGGTGTGACTAATGAAAAACTGTTTTTT. This chain uses TRBV28 with TRBJ1-4; 7 bases are shared with TRBD1. Germline loops: CDR1 MDHEN, CDR2 SYDVKM. The CDR3 runs 18 residues. V lost 4 bases to trimming and J lost 2 bases; unmatched junction nucleotides: 13.

The chain is built from TRBV11-3 and TRBJ2-7; D gene unclear. The CDR3 has 19 amino acids. V was clipped by 4 bases and J by 0 bases, with 25 bases between them. CDR1 is SGHNT, CDR2 YENEEA, per germline. Written as DNA, the CDR3 is TGTGCCAGCAGCTCATTCTGTCTTTTCAGACCTCCCTGCTCCTACGAGCAGTACTTC. Protein sequence: CASSSFCLFRPPCSYEQYF.

The V call is TRBV9, the J call TRBJ2-1, with D unclear. This CDR3 region has 16 residues. The V and J ends lost 0 bases and 0 bases respectively, with 10 bases between them. Germline values: CDR1 SGDLS, CDR2 YYNGEE. CDR3 in DNA: TGTGCCAGCAGCGTAGCCAGTGACACCTCCTACAATGAGCAGTTCTTC. The encoded protein is CASSVASDTSYNEQFF.

CDR3: CAWTSGGAGKQPQHF. For the CDR3, the DNA is TGTGCCTGGACCTCGGGGGGGGCAGGAAAGCAGCCCCAGCATTTT. The chain joins TRBV30 to TRBJ1-5; a possible D gene is TRBD1 (6 bases). This CDR3 contains 15 residues. The germline CDR1 and CDR2 sequences are GTSNPN and SVGIG (reference sequence). The germline V and J ends were trimmed by 4 bases and 7 bases, with 20 bases remaining between them.

The chain joins TRBV5-1 to TRBJ2-7, with TRBD1 matching over 7 bases. CDR1 is SGHRS, CDR2 YFSETQ, per germline. This CDR3 contains 13 residues. V trimming: 3 bases; J trimming: 0 bases; junction bases outside the gene matches: 0. The CDR3 nucleotides read TGCGCCAGCAGCTGGGACAGCTCCTACGAGCAGTACTTC. The encoded protein is CASSWDSSYEQYF.

The chain carries TRBV7-2 and TRBJ2-7, with D maybe TRBD1 (5 bases). The germline V gene has CDR1 SGHTA and CDR2 FQGNSA. The CDR3 has 15 residues. Trimming cost V 5 bases and J 2 bases, with 16 bases left between them. CDR3 sequence: CASSIDSLSPYEQYV. The CDR3, as DNA: TGTGCCAGCAGCATAGACAGTCTCTCCCCCTACGAGCAGTACGTC.

There are a few counts of this clone. The J gene is TRBJ1-5, the V gene TRBV7-3; D is uncertain. V was trimmed by 5 bases and J by 9 bases, leaving 14 bases between them. The CDR3 loop spans 13 amino acids. From germline, CDR1 is SGHTA and CDR2 FQGTGA. The DNA for the CDR3 is TGTGCCAGCAGCCTCACCCCGGGAGGGCCCCAGCATTTT. This translates into CASSLTPGGPQHF. The full variable domain, its missing parts supplied by reference TRBV7-3 and TRBJ1-5, is GAGVSQTPSNKVTEKGKYVELRCDPISGHTALYWYRQSLGQGPEFLIYFQGTGAADDSGLPNDRFFAVRPEGSVSTLKIQRTERGDSAVYLCASSLTPGGPQHFGDGTRLSIL.

CDR3 sequence (DNA): TGTGCCAGCAGCTTAAGGGGGGACTATGGCTACACCTTC. Protein sequence: CASSLRGDYGYTF. The chain joins TRBV7-9 to TRBJ1-2; D perhaps matches TRBD1 (6 bases). Germline V gene lookup returns CDR1 SEHNR and CDR2 FQNEAQ (reference sequence). Trimming shortened V by 2 bases and J by 3 bases, and 7 bases separated the two germline ends. The CDR3 spans 13 residues.

This clone was found a few times. The chain carries TRBV7-8 and TRBJ1-6; tentative D call: TRBD1 (5 bases). Between the trimmed V and J ends, which lost 5 bases and 4 bases, there was a span of 21 bases. There are 18 residues in the CDR3. Germline V CDR1 and CDR2: SGHVS, FQNEAQ. CDR3 in amino acids: CASSPILGEGQYNSPLHF. In nucleotides, the CDR3 is TGTGCCAGCAGCCCAATCCTGGGGGAGGGGCAATATAATTCACCCCTCCACTTT.

This chain links TRBV3-1 (or the pseudogene TRBV3-2) with TRBJ1-1, with D unresolved. The CDR3 totals 14 residues. V was clipped by 0 bases and J by 0 bases, with 5 bases between them. The V gene's germline CDR1 is LGHDT and CDR2 YNNKEL (reference sequence). The CDR3 region is CASSQDLVNTEAFF. CDR3 coding DNA: TGTGCCAGCAGCCAAGATCTGGTGAACACTGAAGCTTTCTTT.

This chain uses TRBV6-5 with TRBJ2-3; a weak D match, TRBD2 (5 bases). Germline CDR1 reads MNHEY; CDR2 reads SVGAGI. The CDR3 is 15 residues long. Trimming removed 2 bases at V and 1 base at J, with 10 bases between. In nucleotides, the CDR3 is TGTGCCAGCAGTTACCACGCGGGTGGCACAGATACGCAGTATTTT. Encoded protein: CASSYHAGGTDTQYF.

The V and J genes are TRBV3-1 (or the pseudogene TRBV3-2) and TRBJ2-1; 8 bases agree with TRBD2. Germline V gives CDR1 LGHDT, CDR2 YNNKEL (reference sequence). Trimming at V came to 0 bases and at J to 16 bases, leaving 8 bases not matched to a gene. This CDR3 region has 13 residues. CDR3 coding DNA: TGTGCCAGCAGCCAAGATTTGGGAGCGGGAGACTTCTTC. Translated: CASSQDLGAGDFF.

CDR3 nucleotide sequence: TGTGCCAGTAGTAGGGGGGGGCTTTTGGAGACCCAGTACTTC. This encodes CASSRGGLLETQYF. The chain recombines TRBV19 with TRBJ2-5; D is possibly TRBD2 (7 bases). The germline V gene encodes CDR1 LNHDA and CDR2 SQIVND (reference sequence). V lost 4 bases and J lost 5, with 14 bases in between. The length of the CDR3 is 14 residues.

The chain recombines TRBV6-5 with TRBJ1-1; no clear D gene. V was cut by 6 bases and J by 8 bases, with 13 bases left in between. CDR1 and CDR2 from the germline V gene are MNHEY and SVGAGI. The CDR3 is 12 amino acids. CDR3 sequence (DNA): TGTGCCAGCAGACTCCCTCTGGGGGAAGCTTTCTTT. Protein sequence: CASRLPLGEAFF.

This rearrangement joins TRBV5-8 to TRBJ1-4, with D perhaps TRBD1 (5 bases). V was pared by 4 bases and J by 8 bases, with 18 bases between. Germline CDR1 SGHTS, CDR2 YDEGEE. The CDR3 extends over 15 amino acids. CDR3 DNA: TGTGCCAGCAGCGGCAGGGTAGTAATTGGAGAAAAACTGTTTTTT. Translated, it gives CASSGRVVIGEKLFF.

Regarding this clone: One junction end does not reproduce the germline sequence, and a read error may be involved. The chain recombines TRBV3-1 (or the pseudogene TRBV3-2) with TRBJ1-4; unclear D gene. The CDR3 contains 15 residues. The germline V gene has CDR1 LGHDT and CDR2 YNNKEL (reference sequence). The CDR3 reads CASGQAGATNEKLFF. Written as DNA, the CDR3 is TGTGCCAGCGGCCAGGCTGGAGCAACTAATGAAAAACTGTTTTTT.

The gene calls are TRBV7-3 and TRBJ2-1; TRBD2 matches 10 bases. The CDR3 extends over 15 amino acids. Germline values: CDR1 SGHTA, CDR2 FQGTGA. V dropped 1 base and J dropped 9; count of bases not matched to a gene: 6. DNA for the CDR3: TGTGCCAGCAGCTTAAGGCTAGCGGGAGTGGCTGAGCAGTTCTTC. Protein: CASSLRLAGVAEQFF.